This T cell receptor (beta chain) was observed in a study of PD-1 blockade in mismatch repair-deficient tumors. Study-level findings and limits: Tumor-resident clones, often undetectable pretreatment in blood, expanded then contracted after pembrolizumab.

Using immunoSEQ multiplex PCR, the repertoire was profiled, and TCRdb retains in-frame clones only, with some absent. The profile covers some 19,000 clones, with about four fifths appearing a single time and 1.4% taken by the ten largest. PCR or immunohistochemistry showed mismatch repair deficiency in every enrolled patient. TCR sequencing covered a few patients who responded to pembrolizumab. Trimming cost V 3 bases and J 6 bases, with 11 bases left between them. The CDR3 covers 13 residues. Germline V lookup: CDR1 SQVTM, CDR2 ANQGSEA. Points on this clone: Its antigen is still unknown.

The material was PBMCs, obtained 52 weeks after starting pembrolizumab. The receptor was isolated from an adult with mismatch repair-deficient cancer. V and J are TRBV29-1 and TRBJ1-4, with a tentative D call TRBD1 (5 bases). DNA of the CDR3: TGCAGCGTTGAGGGTGGGGCAGATGAAAAACTGTTTTTT. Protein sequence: CSVEGGADEKLFF.